These T cell receptor beta chains were read from a single sample in a study of shared clonotypes between healthy human individuals. The repertoire was sequenced with immunoSEQ multiplex PCR; TCRdb's copy has only in-frame clones and lacks some. The repertoire holds more than 850,000 clones, with more than 75% as singletons. What was sequenced was memory CD4+ T cells from PBMCs. These receptors were obtained from a man between 18 and 29 years old in good health. Some clones in this sample may be carry-over from other donors' samples. Each CDR3 is given with its conserved first and last residue. Fields, in order: V gene, J gene, clone size, D gene, CDR3 protein, CDR3 DNA. The D gene is left open where the match is weak. Expanded clones are given a class, and other clones once, few, many or no size at all.

TRBV25-1,TRBJ1-4,.,.,CASTRATNEKLFF,TGTGCCAGCACACGGGCAACTAATGAAAAACTGTTTTTT
TRBV7-8,TRBJ2-4,.,.,CASSLVRGGDIQYF,TGTGCCAGCAGCTTAGTTCGGGGTGGGGACATTCAGTACTTC
TRBV28,TRBJ1-4,few,.,CASSIQGPVAMFF,TGTGCCAGCAGTATACAGGGCCCGGTAGCGATGTTTTTT
TRBV15,TRBJ2-6,.,.,CATSGRTGANVLTF,TGTGCCACCAGCGGCCGGACTGGGGCCAACGTCCTGACTTTC
TRBV5-6,TRBJ2-7,.,.,CASSLSPAGQTYEQYF,TGTGCCAGCAGCTTGAGTCCGGCGGGGCAGACCTACGAGCAGTACTTC
TRBV28,TRBJ2-3,.,TRBD2,CASSLSGRGTDTQYF,TGTGCCAGCAGTCTTAGCGGGAGGGGGACAGATACGCAGTATTTT
TRBV7-2,TRBJ1-2,.,.,CASSLNPQAGYTF,TGTGCCAGCAGCCTTAATCCCCAGGCTGGCTACACCTTC
TRBV30,TRBJ2-2,.,TRBD2,CAWSVSTSGYTGELFF,TGTGCCTGGAGTGTCTCCACTAGCGGTTACACCGGGGAGCTGTTTTTT
TRBV7-2,TRBJ2-1,.,.,CASSFNRDNEQFF,TGTGCCAGCAGCTTTAACAGGGACAATGAGCAGTTCTTC
TRBV4-1,TRBJ2-4,.,TRBD2,CASSQEAAGAGDIQYF,TGCGCCAGCAGCCAAGAAGCGGCGGGAGCGGGGGACATTCAGTACTTC
TRBV30,TRBJ2-7,.,.,CAGSRGSYEQYF,TGTGCCGGAAGCAGGGGTTCCTACGAGCAGTACTTC
TRBV2,TRBJ1-5,few,TRBD1,CASGQGASNQPQHF,TGTGCCAGCGGACAGGGGGCAAGCAATCAGCCCCAGCATTTT
TRBV27,TRBJ2-7,.,.,CASSRDRTVAYEQYF,TGTGCCAGCAGTCGAGACAGGACAGTAGCCTACGAGCAGTACTTC
TRBV7-2,TRBJ2-7,.,TRBD1,CASSLRTGEQYF,TGTGCCAGCAGCCTGCGGACAGGCGAGCAGTACTTC
TRBV30,TRBJ1-6,.,.,CAWSLQTRSPLHF,TGTGCCTGGAGTCTCCAGACGAGATCACCCCTCCACTTT
TRBV7-9,TRBJ1-5,.,.,CASRGRGLGQPQHF,TGTGCCAGCAGGGGACGGGGGTTAGGTCAGCCCCAGCATTTT
TRBV28,TRBJ2-4,.,.,CASSDRQGGNIQYF,TGTGCCAGCAGCGACCGCCAAGGGGGAAACATTCAGTACTTC
TRBV9,TRBJ2-7,.,.,CASSALGGEQYF,TGTGCCAGCAGCGCCTTAGGGGGAGAGCAGTACTTC
TRBV11-2,TRBJ2-2,once,.,CASSPRFGGAFGELFF,TGTGCCAGCAGCCCGAGATTCGGAGGGGCCTTTGGGGAGCTGTTTTTT
TRBV9,TRBJ2-7,few,TRBD2,CASSVEASGPYEQYF,TGTGCCAGCAGCGTAGAGGCTAGCGGACCCTACGAGCAGTACTTC
TRBV2,TRBJ2-7,.,TRBD1,CASRSYGFWDRDSYEQYF,TGTGCCAGCAGGAGTTACGGTTTTTGGGACAGGGACTCCTACGAGCAGTACTTC
TRBV29-1,TRBJ1-4,.,.,CSVWVGAREKLFF,TGCAGCGTTTGGGTCGGAGCAAGGGAAAAACTGTTTTTT
TRBV10-3,TRBJ1-1,.,TRBD1,CAIRFTGGASTEAFF,TGTGCCATCAGATTTACAGGGGGCGCGAGTACGGAAGCTTTCTTT
TRBV5-1,TRBJ2-1,.,.,CASSNGLPNNEQFF,TGCGCCAGCAGCAACGGACTGCCAAACAATGAGCAGTTCTTC
TRBV6-1,TRBJ2-6,.,.,CASSAFPGANVLTF,TGTGCCAGCAGTGCTTTCCCTGGGGCCAACGTCCTGACTTTC
TRBV30,TRBJ1-5,.,.,CALLLNQPQHF,TGTGCTTTACTTTTGAATCAGCCCCAGCATTTT
TRBV9,TRBJ2-7,.,TRBD2,CASSVSGASYEQYF,TGTGCCAGCAGCGTTAGCGGGGCATCCTACGAGCAGTACTTC
TRBV4-1,TRBJ2-7,.,TRBD1,CASSQLYRGPNYEQYF,TGCGCCAGCAGCCAATTATACAGGGGGCCGAACTACGAGCAGTACTTC
TRBV9,TRBJ1-3,.,TRBD1,CASSVGGTGFFSGNTIYF,TGTGCCAGCAGCGTAGGGGGGACAGGGTTTTTCTCTGGAAACACCATATATTTT
TRBV5-1,TRBJ2-7,.,TRBD1,CASSRGQGGNYEQYF,TGCGCCAGCAGCAGGGGACAGGGCGGTAACTACGAGCAGTACTTC
TRBV6-6,TRBJ2-7,many,.,CASSYRSSSGYEQYF,TGTGCCAGCAGTTATAGGTCTTCGTCAGGTTACGAGCAGTACTTC
TRBV28,TRBJ2-1,.,TRBD2,CASSPRTSFSYNEQFF,TGTGCCAGCAGCCCCCGGACTAGCTTCTCCTACAATGAGCAGTTCTTC
TRBV28,TRBJ1-2,.,.,CASSTTPGRAGYTF,TGTGCCAGCAGCACAACCCCAGGCAGGGCTGGCTACACCTTC
TRBV7-9,TRBJ2-2,.,.,CASSGTQGAGELFF,TGTGCCAGCAGCGGAACCCAGGGCGCCGGGGAGCTGTTTTTT
TRBV11-2,TRBJ1-3,.,.,CASNPWDNSGNTIYF,TGTGCCAGCAACCCGTGGGACAACTCTGGAAACACCATATATTTT
TRBV4-3,TRBJ2-6,once,.,CASSPGQPTGANVLTF,TGCGCCAGCAGCCCTGGACAGCCTACTGGGGCCAACGTCCTGACTTTC
TRBV11-1,TRBJ2-5,.,.,CASSLGRLGGRETQYF,TGTGCCAGCAGCTTAGGTCGGCTGGGGGGCCGGGAGACCCAGTACTTC
TRBV2,TRBJ2-1,.,TRBD2,CASSRTGTSGYNEQFF,TGTGCCAGCAGCCGAACCGGGACTAGCGGCTACAATGAGCAGTTCTTC
TRBV30,TRBJ1-6,.,.,CARRVGYNSPLHF,TGTGCCCGTCGCGTGGGGTATAATTCACCCCTCCACTTT
TRBV27,TRBJ2-1,few,TRBD1,CASRDRVEDEQFF,TGTGCCAGCCGGGACAGGGTAGAAGATGAGCAGTTCTTC
TRBV5-5,TRBJ2-5,.,.,CASSRTGETQYF,TGTGCCAGCAGCCGGACGGGGGAGACCCAGTACTTC
TRBV4-2,TRBJ2-3,.,TRBD2,CASSQVPSGRPTDTQYF,TGTGCCAGCAGCCAAGTCCCTAGCGGGAGGCCCACAGATACGCAGTATTTT
TRBV2,TRBJ2-3,.,.,CASTTKFESDTQYF,TGTGCCAGCACGACTAAGTTTGAATCAGATACGCAGTATTTT
TRBV19,TRBJ2-5,.,TRBD2,CASSPLGGLAQYF,TGTGCCAGTAGCCCCTTGGGGGGGTTGGCCCAGTACTTC
TRBV21-1,TRBJ1-1,.,.,CASSKAHLAFF,TGTGCCAGCAGCAAAGCCCACTTGGCTTTCTTT
TRBV5-1,TRBJ1-2,.,TRBD1,CASSLGQGSEGYTF,TGCGCCAGCAGCTTGGGACAGGGTAGCGAGGGCTACACCTTC
TRBV11-2,TRBJ2-4,.,.,CASSLGLEDIQYF,TGTGCCAGCAGCTTAGGTTTGGAGGACATTCAGTACTTC
TRBV19,TRBJ1-1,.,TRBD1,CASSTGTVAFF,TGTGCCAGTAGTACCGGGACAGTAGCTTTCTTT
TRBV2,TRBJ1-1,.,.,CASIRTEELLEAFF,TGTGCCAGCATAAGGACGGAGGAACTCCTTGAAGCTTTCTTT
TRBV6-1,TRBJ2-5,.,TRBD2,CASKISGRGETQYF,TGTGCCAGCAAAATTAGCGGGAGGGGGGAGACCCAGTACTTC
TRBV28,TRBJ1-5,.,.,CASSLSLAGDQPQHF,TGTGCCAGCAGTTTATCGTTGGCAGGGGATCAGCCCCAGCATTTT
TRBV27,TRBJ2-2,few,.,CATLPLRGANTGELFF,TGTGCCACCCTTCCCTTGCGGGGAGCGAACACCGGGGAGCTGTTTTTT
TRBV15,TRBJ2-7,.,.,CATSRVKDSSYEQYF,TGTGCCACCAGCAGAGTTAAGGACTCCTCCTACGAGCAGTACTTC
TRBV28,TRBJ2-1,many,.,CASGPYNEQFF,TGTGCCAGCGGACCCTACAATGAGCAGTTCTTC
TRBV5-4,TRBJ1-2,.,.,CASSLGGGPYNYGYTF,TGTGCCAGCAGCTTGGGAGGAGGGCCCTATAACTATGGCTACACCTTC